One and the same sample provided the 16 T cell receptor beta chains below, sequenced in a study of multiple sclerosis patients with progressive multifocal leukoencephalopathy. As for time point: before natalizumab initiation. Sequenced by immunoSEQ multiplex PCR; TCRdb stores in-frame clones only, minus some. This sample has under 40,000 clones, with over 75% found just once. Material: PBMCs. The receptors stem from a human donor with multiple sclerosis.

V usage is TRBV4-1 and J usage is TRBJ1-1; D is unclear. The CDR3 is 15 residues long. In germline, CDR1 is MGHRA, CDR2 YSYEKL. The V and J ends lost 3 bases and 1 base respectively, with 12 bases between them. CDR3 bases: TGCGCCAGCAGCCATGATTGGGCTTCGAACACTGAAGCTTTCTTT. This gives the protein CASSHDWASNTEAFF.

The chain joins TRBV6-1 to TRBJ2-2, with a possible D match to TRBD1 (6 bases). From germline, CDR1 is MNHNS and CDR2 SASEGT. V gave up 5 bases and J gave up 7 bases, with 14 bases separating them. The CDR3 is 14 amino acids. The chain's CDR3 is CASSTHRAIGELFF. DNA for the CDR3: TGTGCCAGCAGTACACACAGGGCGATCGGGGAGCTGTTTTTT.

J is TRBJ1-4 and V is TRBV9; D unclear. CDR3 size: 16 residues. CDR1 SGDLS and CDR2 YYNGEE come from the germline V gene. V gave up 0 bases and J gave up 0 bases, with 9 bases separating them. DNA for the CDR3: TGTGCCAGCAGCGTAGAGCCTACTGCAACTAATGAAAAACTGTTTTTT. Protein: CASSVEPTATNEKLFF.

The rearrangement joins TRBV2 to TRBJ2-3; no reliable D call. The ends were cut back, 4 bases at V and 0 bases at J, with 8 bases in the middle. This CDR3 has 14 residues. Germline V CDR1 and CDR2: SNHLY, FYNNEI. The CDR3 nucleotides read TGTGCCAGCAGTGCCGAGTTTAGCACAGATACGCAGTATTTT. Its translation is CASSAEFSTDTQYF.

This clone has only one observation. The CDR3 nucleotides are TGTGCCAGCAACAAGCGGCTAGACGATGAGCAGTTCTTC. Amino acid sequence: CASNKRLDDEQFF. The chain employs TRBV7-9 and TRBJ2-1; a weak D match, TRBD2 (5 bases). The CDR3 has 13 amino acids. Germline loops: CDR1 SEHNR, CDR2 FQNEAQ (reference sequence). The V and J ends lost 7 bases and 8 bases respectively, with 15 bases between them.

The V and J genes are TRBV15 and TRBJ1-6, with TRBD1 as a possible D gene (5 bases). The CDR3 covers 14 residues. V was trimmed by 3 bases and J by 9 bases, leaving 12 bases between them. Germline values: CDR1 LNHNV, CDR2 YYDKDF (reference sequence). The CDR3 nucleotides read TGTGCCACCAGCAGCGGGACCCAGAGTTCACCCCTCCACTTT. Its translation is CATSSGTQSSPLHF.

This sequence joins TRBV7-9 and TRBJ2-1, with D hard to call. Germline CDR1 and CDR2: SEHNR and FQNEAQ (reference sequence). The germline V and J ends were trimmed by 5 bases and 8 bases, with 10 bases remaining between them. The CDR3 has 12 residues. The CDR3 nucleotides read TGTGCCAGCAGCCCAATTTGGGATGAGCAGTTCTTC. Translation: CASSPIWDEQFF.

For the CDR3, the DNA is TGTGCCAGCTCACCATGGAGGGCCGGGGCCAATGAGCAGTTCTTC. Translation: CASSPWRAGANEQFF. The genes are TRBV18 and TRBJ2-1, with D perhaps TRBD2 (6 bases). This CDR3 has 15 residues. Germline CDR1 and CDR2: KGHSH and LQKENI. Trimming shortened V by 2 bases and J by 6 bases, and 14 bases separated the two germline ends.

This chain connects TRBV7-3 to TRBJ2-1; 8 bases are a match to TRBD2. Per the germline V gene, CDR1 is SGHTA and CDR2 is FQGTGA. V trimming: 5 bases; J trimming: 2 bases; junction bases outside the gene matches: 5. CDR3 size: 15 residues. CDR3 DNA sequence: TGTGCCAGCAGCCCCCAAGCGGGAGCCTACAATGAGCAGTTCTTC. This codes for CASSPQAGAYNEQFF.

This rearrangement joins TRBV2 to TRBJ1-5; 7 bases fit TRBD1. CDR3 size: 17 residues. Germline CDR1 SNHLY, CDR2 FYNNEI. Trimming took 8 bases from V and 2 from J; bases not matched to a gene: 15. The CDR3 coding sequence is TGTGCCAGCCGAGGTACGGGACAGCGCCTGGGCAATCAGCCCCAGCATTTT. Translated, it gives CASRGTGQRLGNQPQHF.

DNA of the CDR3: TGTGCCAGCAGTTTTACGGGAGGGCCTCCCGGGGAGCTGTTTTTT. It specifies CASSFTGGPPGELFF. This rearrangement joins TRBV6-4 to TRBJ2-2, with TRBD2 matching over 8 bases. The CDR3 contains 15 residues. With 5 bases clipped from V and 6 bases from J, the junction kept 8 bases outside the gene matches. CDR1 and CDR2 from the germline V gene are MRHNA and SNTAGT.

This chain links TRBV4-2 with TRBJ1-1, with 11 nucleotides matching TRBD1. The CDR3 is 15 residues long. V shed 4 bases, J shed 7 bases, and the junction held 8 bases outside the gene matches. Germline CDR1 is LGHNA and CDR2 is YNFKEQ. DNA of the CDR3: TGTGCCAGCAGCCCCCGGGACAGGGGGTATGTTGAAGCTTTCTTT. Its protein is CASSPRDRGYVEAFF.

The chain links TRBV28 to TRBJ1-1; 10 bases map to TRBD1. V shed 4 bases and J 1 base; nucleotides not matched to a gene: 9. Germline values: CDR1 MDHEN, CDR2 SYDVKM. This CDR3 spans 17 amino acids. CDR3 amino acids: CASSSFDRGRKNTEAFF. In DNA, the CDR3 is TGTGCCAGCAGTTCCTTTGACAGGGGGCGTAAGAACACTGAAGCTTTCTTT.

The chain combines TRBV7-2 with TRBJ2-7, with 10 positions matching TRBD1. Trimming at V came to 5 bases and at J to 1 base, leaving 5 bases not matched to a gene. The CDR3 runs 15 residues. The V gene's germline CDR1 is SGHTA and CDR2 FQGNSA. The CDR3 region has the DNA TGTGCCAGCAGCCTCATGGGACAGGGGTCCTACGAGCAGTACTTC. Protein sequence: CASSLMGQGSYEQYF.

The chain has TRBV29-1 and TRBJ2-1; the D gene could be TRBD1 or TRBD2 (5 bases each). The CDR3 totals 14 residues. The V end lost 1 base, the J end lost 15 bases, and 22 bases lay between the germline ends. The germline gives CDR1 SQVTM, CDR2 ANQGSEA. This CDR3 is CSVEGGPRGAERFF. CDR3 bases: TGCAGCGTTGAAGGTGGACCCCGAGGGGCAGAGAGGTTCTTC.

The chain couples TRBV10-2 to TRBJ2-1; 7 bases agree with TRBD2. The CDR3 sequence is 15 residues long. The junction had 6 bases not matched to a gene; V was cut back by 5 bases and J by 2 bases. CDR1 and CDR2 (germline): WSHSY, SAAADI. The CDR3 sequence is CASSFTSATYNEQFF. CDR3 nucleotide sequence: TGCGCCAGCAGTTTTACTAGCGCTACCTACAATGAGCAGTTCTTC.